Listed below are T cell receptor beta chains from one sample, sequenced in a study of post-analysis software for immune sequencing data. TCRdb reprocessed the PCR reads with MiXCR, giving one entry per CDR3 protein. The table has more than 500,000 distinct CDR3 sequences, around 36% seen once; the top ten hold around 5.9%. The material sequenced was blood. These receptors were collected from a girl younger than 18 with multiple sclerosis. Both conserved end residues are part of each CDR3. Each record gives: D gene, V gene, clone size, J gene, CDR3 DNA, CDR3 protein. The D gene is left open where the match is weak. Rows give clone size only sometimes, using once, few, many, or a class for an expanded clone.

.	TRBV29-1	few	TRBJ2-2	TGCAGCGTTGCCGGCGGGCTTAACACCGGGGAGCTGTTTTTT	CSVAGGLNTGELFF
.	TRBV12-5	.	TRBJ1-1	TGTGCTAGTGGTTTGGGTCGTGTGGGGGTTGAAGCTTTCTTT	CASGLGRVGVEAFF
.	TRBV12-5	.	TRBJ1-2	TGTGCTAGTGGTTCCGGGTCCTTCTATGGCTACACCTTC	CASGSGSFYGYTF
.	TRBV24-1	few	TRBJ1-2	TGTGCCACCAGTGATTCTCGGCGGCCTTCAACTAACTATGGCTACACCTTC	CATSDSRRPSTNYGYTF
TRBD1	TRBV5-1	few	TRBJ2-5	TGCGCCAGCAGCACGGGACAGTTTCAAGAGACCCAGTACTTC	CASSTGQFQETQYF
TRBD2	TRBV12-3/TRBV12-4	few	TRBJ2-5	TGTGCCAGCAGCCCCTTGGGACTAGCGGGGGGCCTCGACCCTCAAGAGACCCAGTACTTC	CASSPLGLAGGLDPQETQYF
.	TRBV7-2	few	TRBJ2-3	TGTGCCAGCAGCTTAGGGGTCGGCTTAGCGGGCACAGATACGCAGTATTTT	CASSLGVGLAGTDTQYF
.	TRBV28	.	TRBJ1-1	TGTGCCAGCAGTCAACAACGGGGGTTCGGCACTGAAGCTTTCTTT	CASSQQRGFGTEAFF
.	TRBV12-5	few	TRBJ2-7	TGTGCTAGTCGCGGCGACGGGTACAATGAGCAGTACTTC	CASRGDGYNEQYF
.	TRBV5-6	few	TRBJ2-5	TGTGCCAGCAGCTTGGGGACTTTGGGGGTCCCACAAGAGACCCAGTACTTC	CASSLGTLGVPQETQYF
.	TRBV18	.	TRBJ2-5	TGTGCCAGCTCACTACCGTACCAAGAGACCCAGTACTTC	CASSLPYQETQYF
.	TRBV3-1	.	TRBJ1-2	TGTGCCAGTAGCCAAGAAGGCAGGGATAAAGTCTATGGCTACACCTTC	CASSQEGRDKVYGYTF
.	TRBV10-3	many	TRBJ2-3	TGTGCCATCAGTGAGCCTAGTGGTACGCAGTATTTT	CAISEPSGTQYF
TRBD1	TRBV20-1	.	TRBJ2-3	TGCAGTGCTAATCCGGGACAGGTTACAGATACGCAGTATTTT	CSANPGQVTDTQYF
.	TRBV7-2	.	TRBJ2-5	TGTGCCAGCAGCCCAAGAGAACCCCAAGAGACCCAGTACTTC	CASSPREPQETQYF
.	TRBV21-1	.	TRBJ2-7	TGTGCCAGCAGCAATCCCAGGGCCTACGAGCAGTACTTC	CASSNPRAYEQYF
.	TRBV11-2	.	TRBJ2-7	TGTGCCAGCAGCTTATACCCCCCCGTGATGGGCAACCACGAGCAGTACTTC	CASSLYPPVMGNHEQYF
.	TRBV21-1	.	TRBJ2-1	TGTGCCAGCAGGACCCCCTCCGGACAGGGGAGAAAAGGTAGCTACAATGAGCAGTTCTTC	CASRTPSGQGRKGSYNEQFF
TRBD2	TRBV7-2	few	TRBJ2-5	TGTGCCAGCAGCTTAGAATTCACTAGCGGCAAAGAGACCCAGTACTTC	CASSLEFTSGKETQYF
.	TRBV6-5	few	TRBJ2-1	TGTGCCAGCAGTCAAGGGCACACCAAACAGTTCTTC	CASSQGHTKQFF
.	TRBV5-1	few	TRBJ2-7	TGCGCCAGCAGCTACGACATCCACGAGCAGTACTTC	CASSYDIHEQYF
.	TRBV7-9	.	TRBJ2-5	TGTGCCAGCAGCCCTTGGGTCGGGGGGCGCCAAGAGACCCAGTACTTC	CASSPWVGGRQETQYF
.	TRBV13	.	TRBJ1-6	TGTGCCAGCACCACTTTCGTAGGGGACGGGGATTCACCCCTCCACTTT	CASTTFVGDGDSPLHF
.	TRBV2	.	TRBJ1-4	TGTGCCAGCTCAGTCAGGGGAGATGAAAAACTGTTTTTT	CASSVRGDEKLFF
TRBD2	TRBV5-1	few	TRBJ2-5	TGCGCCAGCAGCTTGGAGGGGAGGGGAGAGACCCAGTACTTC	CASSLEGRGETQYF
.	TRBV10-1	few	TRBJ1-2	TGCGCCAGCAGTGAGTCGATCGGGCAGGGCTATGGCTACACCTTC	CASSESIGQGYGYTF
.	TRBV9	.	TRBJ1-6	TGTGCCAGCAGTGACTCCAGGGGATCCCCCAATTCACCCCCCCACTTT	CASSDSRGSPNSPPHF
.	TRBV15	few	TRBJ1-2	TGTGCCACCAGCAGAGATTGGGCGGAGGGCTACACCTTC	CATSRDWAEGYTF
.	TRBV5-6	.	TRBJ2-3	TGTGCCACCTCCGGGACTGAGTTCCCGGATACGCAGTATTTT	CATSGTEFPDTQYF
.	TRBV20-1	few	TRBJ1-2	TGCAGTGCTAGTGATGGGGCGAACTATGGCTACACCTTC	CSASDGANYGYTF